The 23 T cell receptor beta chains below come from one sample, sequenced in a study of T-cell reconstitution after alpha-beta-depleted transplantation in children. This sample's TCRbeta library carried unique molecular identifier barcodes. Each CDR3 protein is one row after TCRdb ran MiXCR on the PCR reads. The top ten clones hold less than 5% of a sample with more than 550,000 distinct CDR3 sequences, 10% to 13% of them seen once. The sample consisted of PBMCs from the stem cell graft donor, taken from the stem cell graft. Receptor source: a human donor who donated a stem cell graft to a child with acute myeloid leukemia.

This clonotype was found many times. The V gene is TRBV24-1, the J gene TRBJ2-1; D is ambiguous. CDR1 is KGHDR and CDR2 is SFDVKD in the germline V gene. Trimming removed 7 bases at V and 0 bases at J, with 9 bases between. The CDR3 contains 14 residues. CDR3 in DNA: TGTGCCACCAGATCTACAGACTCCTACAATGAGCAGTTCTTC. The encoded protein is CATRSTDSYNEQFF.

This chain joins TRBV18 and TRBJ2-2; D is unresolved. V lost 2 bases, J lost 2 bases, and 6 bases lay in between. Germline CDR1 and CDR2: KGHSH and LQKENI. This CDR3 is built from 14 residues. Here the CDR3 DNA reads TGTGCCAGCTCACCAAACGTAAACACCGGGGAGCTGTTTTTT. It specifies CASSPNVNTGELFF.

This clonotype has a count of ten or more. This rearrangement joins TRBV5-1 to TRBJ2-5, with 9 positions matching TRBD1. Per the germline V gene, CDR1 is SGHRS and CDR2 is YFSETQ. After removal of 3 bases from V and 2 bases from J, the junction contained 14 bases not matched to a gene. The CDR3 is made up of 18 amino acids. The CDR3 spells CASSYGSRTGDLQETQYF. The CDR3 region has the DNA TGCGCCAGCAGCTATGGAAGCCGGACAGGGGATCTACAAGAGACCCAGTACTTC.

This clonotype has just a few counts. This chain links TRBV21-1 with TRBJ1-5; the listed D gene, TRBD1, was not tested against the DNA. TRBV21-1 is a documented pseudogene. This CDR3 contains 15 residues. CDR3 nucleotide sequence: TGTGCCAGCAGCAAGGGGGACGGGAACAATCAGCCCCAGCATTTT. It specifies CASSKGDGNNQPQHF.

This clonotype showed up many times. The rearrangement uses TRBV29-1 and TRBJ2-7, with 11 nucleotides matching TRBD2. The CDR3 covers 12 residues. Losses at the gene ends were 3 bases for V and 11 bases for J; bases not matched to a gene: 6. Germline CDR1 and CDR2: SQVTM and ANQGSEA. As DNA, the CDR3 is TGCAGCGTTGAGGGACTAGCGGAGGAGAAGTACTTC. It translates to CSVEGLAEEKYF.

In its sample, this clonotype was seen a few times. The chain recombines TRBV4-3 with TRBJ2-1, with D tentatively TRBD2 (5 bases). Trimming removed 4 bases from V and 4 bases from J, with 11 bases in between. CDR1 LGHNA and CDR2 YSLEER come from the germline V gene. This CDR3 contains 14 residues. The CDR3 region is CASSPLANYNEQFF. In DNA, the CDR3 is TGCGCCAGCAGCCCCTTAGCGAATTACAATGAGCAGTTCTTC.

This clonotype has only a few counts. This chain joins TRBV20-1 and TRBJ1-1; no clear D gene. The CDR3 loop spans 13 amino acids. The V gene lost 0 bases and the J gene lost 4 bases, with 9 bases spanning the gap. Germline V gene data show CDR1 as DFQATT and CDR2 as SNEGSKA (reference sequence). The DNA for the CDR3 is TGCAGTGCTAGAGAACTGGTTAGCACTGAAGCTTTCTTT. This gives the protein CSARELVSTEAFF.

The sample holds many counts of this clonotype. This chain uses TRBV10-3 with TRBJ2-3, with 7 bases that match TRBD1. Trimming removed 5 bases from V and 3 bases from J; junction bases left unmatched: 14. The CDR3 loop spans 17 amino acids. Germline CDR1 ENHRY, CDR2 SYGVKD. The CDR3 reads CAISQPSTGLRTDTQYF. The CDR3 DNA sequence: TGTGCCATCAGTCAACCTTCGACAGGGTTAAGAACAGATACGCAGTATTTT.

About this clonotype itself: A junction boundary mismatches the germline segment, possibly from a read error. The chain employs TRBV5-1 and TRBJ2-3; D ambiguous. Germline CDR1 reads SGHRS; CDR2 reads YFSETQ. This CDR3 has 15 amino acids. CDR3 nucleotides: TGCGCCAGCAGAAGCGAAGGCCAAGGCACAGAAACGCAGTATTTT. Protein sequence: CASRSEGQGTETQYF.

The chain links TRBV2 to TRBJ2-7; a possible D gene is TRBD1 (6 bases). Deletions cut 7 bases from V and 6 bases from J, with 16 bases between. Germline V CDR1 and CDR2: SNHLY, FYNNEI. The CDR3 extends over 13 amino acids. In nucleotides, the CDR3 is TGTGCCAGCAACGGACAGATAGGGCTCGAGCAGTACTTC. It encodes CASNGQIGLEQYF.

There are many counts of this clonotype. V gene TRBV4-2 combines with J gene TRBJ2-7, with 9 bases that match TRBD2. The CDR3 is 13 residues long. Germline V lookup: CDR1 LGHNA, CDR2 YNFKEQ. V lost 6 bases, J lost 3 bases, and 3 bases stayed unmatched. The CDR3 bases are TGTGCCAGCAGTAAGACTAGCGGCTACGAGCAGTACTTC. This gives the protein CASSKTSGYEQYF.

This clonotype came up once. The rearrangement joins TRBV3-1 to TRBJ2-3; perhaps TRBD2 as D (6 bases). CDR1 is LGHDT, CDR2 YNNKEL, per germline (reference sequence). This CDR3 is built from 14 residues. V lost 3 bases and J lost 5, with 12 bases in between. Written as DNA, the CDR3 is TGTGCCAGCAGCCAGCGACGGAGGGAAGATACGCAGTATTTT. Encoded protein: CASSQRRREDTQYF.

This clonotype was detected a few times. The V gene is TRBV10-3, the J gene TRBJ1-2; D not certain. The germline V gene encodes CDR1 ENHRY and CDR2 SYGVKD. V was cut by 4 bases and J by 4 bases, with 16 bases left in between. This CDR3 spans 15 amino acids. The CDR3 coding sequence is TGTGCCATCAGTGGAAGGACGGCTTCGTTCTATGGCTACACCTTC. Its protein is CAISGRTASFYGYTF.

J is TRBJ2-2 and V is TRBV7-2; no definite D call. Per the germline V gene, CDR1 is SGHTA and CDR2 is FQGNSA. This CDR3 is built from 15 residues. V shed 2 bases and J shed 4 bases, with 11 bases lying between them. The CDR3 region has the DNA TGTGCCAGCAGCTTATTCCAGCAGGTCACCGGGGAGCTGTTTTTT. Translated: CASSLFQQVTGELFF.

CDR3 sequence: CSALTSGSTNTQYF. The CDR3 DNA reads TGCAGTGCTCTAACTAGCGGGAGTACAAATACGCAGTATTTT. The rearrangement uses TRBV20-1 and TRBJ2-3, with 11 nucleotides matching TRBD2. This CDR3 comprises 14 residues. J lost 7 bases, V lost 5 bases, and 8 bases had no gene match. Germline V lookup: CDR1 DFQATT, CDR2 SNEGSKA (reference sequence).

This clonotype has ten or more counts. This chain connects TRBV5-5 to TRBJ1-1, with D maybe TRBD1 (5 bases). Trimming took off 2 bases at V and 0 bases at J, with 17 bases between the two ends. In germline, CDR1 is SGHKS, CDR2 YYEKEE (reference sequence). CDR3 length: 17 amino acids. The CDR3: CASSFTHGTKLNTEAFF. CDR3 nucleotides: TGTGCCAGCAGCTTCACCCACGGGACGAAATTGAACACTGAAGCTTTCTTT.

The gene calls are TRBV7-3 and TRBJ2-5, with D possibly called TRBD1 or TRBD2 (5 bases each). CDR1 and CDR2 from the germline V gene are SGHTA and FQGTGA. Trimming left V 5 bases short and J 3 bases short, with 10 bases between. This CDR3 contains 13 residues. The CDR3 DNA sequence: TGTGCCAGCAGCCCGGGACGGAAAGAGACCCAGTACTTC. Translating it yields CASSPGRKETQYF. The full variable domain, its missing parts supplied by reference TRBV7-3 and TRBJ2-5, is GAGVSQTPSNKVTEKGKYVELRCDPISGHTALYWYRQSLGQGPEFLIYFQGTGAADDSGLPNDRFFAVRPEGSVSTLKIQRTERGDSAVYLCASSPGRKETQYFGPGTRLLVL.

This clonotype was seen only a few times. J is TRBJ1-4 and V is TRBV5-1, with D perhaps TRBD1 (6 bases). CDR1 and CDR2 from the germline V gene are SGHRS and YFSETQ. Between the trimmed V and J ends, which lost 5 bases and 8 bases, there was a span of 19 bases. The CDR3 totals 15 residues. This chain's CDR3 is CASSSTGPQGEKLFF. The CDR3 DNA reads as TGCGCCAGCAGTTCGACAGGCCCCCAAGGAGAAAAACTGTTTTTT.

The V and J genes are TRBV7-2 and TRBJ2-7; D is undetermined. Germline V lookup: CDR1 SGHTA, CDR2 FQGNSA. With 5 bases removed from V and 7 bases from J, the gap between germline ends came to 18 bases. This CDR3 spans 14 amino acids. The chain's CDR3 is CASSEFNSRSEQYF. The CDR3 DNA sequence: TGTGCCAGCAGCGAGTTTAACTCCCGGAGTGAGCAGTACTTC.

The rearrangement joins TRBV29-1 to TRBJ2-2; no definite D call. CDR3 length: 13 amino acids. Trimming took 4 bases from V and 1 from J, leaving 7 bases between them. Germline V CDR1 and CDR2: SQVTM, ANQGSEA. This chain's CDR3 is CSVGGLNTGELFF. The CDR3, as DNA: TGCAGCGTTGGAGGCCTGAACACCGGGGAGCTGTTTTTT.

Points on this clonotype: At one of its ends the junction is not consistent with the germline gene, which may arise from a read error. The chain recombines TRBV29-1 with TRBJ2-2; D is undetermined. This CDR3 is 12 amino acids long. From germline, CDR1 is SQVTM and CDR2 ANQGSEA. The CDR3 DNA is TGCAGCGTTAAAGAGGACCCCGGGGAGCTGTTTTTT. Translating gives CSVKEDPGELFF.

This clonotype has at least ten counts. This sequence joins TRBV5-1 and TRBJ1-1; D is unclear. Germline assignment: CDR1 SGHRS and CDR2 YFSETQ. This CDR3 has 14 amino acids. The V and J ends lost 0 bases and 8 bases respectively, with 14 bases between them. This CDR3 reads CASSLEGNKGEAFF. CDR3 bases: TGCGCCAGCAGCTTGGAGGGTAACAAGGGCGAAGCTTTCTTT.

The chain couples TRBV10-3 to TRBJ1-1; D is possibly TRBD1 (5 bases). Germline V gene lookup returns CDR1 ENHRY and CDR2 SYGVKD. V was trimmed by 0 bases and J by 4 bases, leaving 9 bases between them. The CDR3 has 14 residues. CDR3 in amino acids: CAISESGRSTEAFF. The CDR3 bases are TGTGCCATCAGTGAGTCGGGACGATCCACTGAAGCTTTCTTT.